The 9 T cell receptor beta chains in this list originate from one sample, sequenced in a study of shared T cell receptors in the human thymus. Measured with immunoSEQ multiplex PCR; TCRdb has only the in-frame clones, and not every one. The sample holds fewer than 700,000 clones, 88% seen once. The same data also contributed to another study, on human thymus T cells.

Sequencing was performed on thymocytes. These receptors all come from a boy under two years old with a congenital heart defect.

The CDR3 sequence: CASSFPGPGNQPQHF. CDR3 nucleotide sequence: TGCGCCAGCAGCTTCCCAGGGCCTGGCAATCAGCCCCAGCATTTT. The chain joins TRBV4-1 to TRBJ1-5; D is perhaps TRBD1 (5 bases). The V gene lost 5 bases and the J gene lost 2 bases, with 13 bases spanning the gap. Germline CDR1 and CDR2: MGHRA and YSYEKL. This CDR3 spans 15 amino acids.

This rearrangement joins TRBV28 to TRBJ2-5; D is uncertain. The CDR3 covers 14 residues. Trimming removed 3 bases at V and 5 bases at J, with 13 bases between. Germline V CDR1 and CDR2: MDHEN, SYDVKM. CDR3 in DNA: TGTGCCAGCAGTTTTTCTATACTCCATGAGACCCAGTACTTC. Its translation is CASSFSILHETQYF.

This chain connects TRBV11-2 to TRBJ2-1, with 8 bases fitting TRBD2. Germline loops: CDR1 SGHAT, CDR2 FQNNGV. CDR3 length: 14 amino acids. J gave up 9 bases and V 1 base, and 5 bases lay outside the gene matches. CDR3 sequence (DNA): TGTGCCAGCAGCTTAGCCAGCGGGAGCGGTGAGCAGTTCTTC. It yields the protein CASSLASGSGEQFF.

This rearrangement joins TRBV7-2 to TRBJ2-7, with TRBD2 as a possible D gene (5 bases). V lost 5 bases and J 3 bases, leaving 14 bases between the germline ends. The CDR3 is made up of 14 amino acids. Germline V gene lookup returns CDR1 SGHTA and CDR2 FQGNSA. CDR3 DNA: TGTGCCAGCAGCCCGAACGGGGTGGTCTACGAGCAGTACTTC. Its protein is CASSPNGVVYEQYF.

This clone was observed a handful of times. This chain joins TRBV27 and TRBJ2-6; the match to TRBD1 covers 8 bases. The junction had 4 bases not matched to a gene; V was cut back by 3 bases and J by 0 bases. Germline assignment: CDR1 MNHEY and CDR2 SMNVEV (reference sequence). The CDR3 has 17 amino acids. DNA for the CDR3: TGTGCCAGCAGTTTCGGGACAGGTAGCTCTGGGGCCAACGTCCTGACTTTC. It specifies CASSFGTGSSGANVLTF.

The V gene is TRBV30, the J gene TRBJ1-4, with TRBD1 matching over 7 bases. CDR1 and CDR2 (germline): GTSNPN, SVGIG (reference sequence). The CDR3 is 15 amino acids. V shed 0 bases and J 7 bases; nucleotides not matched to a gene: 8. The CDR3: CAWSVRRQGGEKLFF. The CDR3 bases are TGTGCCTGGAGTGTCAGAAGACAGGGAGGTGAAAAACTGTTTTTT. Together with reference TRBV30 and TRBJ1-4, the CDR3 gives the full variable domain: SQTIHQWPATLVQPVGSPLSLECTVEGTSNPNLYWYRQAAGRGLQLLFYSVGIGQISSEVPQNLSASRPQDRQFILSSKKLLLSDSGFYLCAWSVRRQGGEKLFFGSGTQLSVL.

The genes are TRBV5-6 and TRBJ2-7; D is possibly TRBD1 (8 bases). CDR1 is SGHDT and CDR2 is YYEEEE in the germline V gene. This CDR3 is built from 19 residues. The V gene lost 0 bases and the J gene lost 3 bases, with 25 bases spanning the gap. The CDR3 nucleotides are TGTGCCAGCAGCTTGGATCCGGACAGGGACTACGGAGCTATCTACGAGCAGTACTTC. Protein product: CASSLDPDRDYGAIYEQYF.

The chain recombines TRBV10-1 with TRBJ1-1; 8 bases are a match to TRBD1. V dropped 8 bases and J dropped 2; count of bases not matched to a gene: 7. Germline loops: CDR1 WNHNN, CDR2 SYGVQD (reference sequence). This CDR3 region has 14 residues. As DNA, the CDR3 is TGCGCCAGCGGCCCCGGGACAGGAAACACTGAAGCTTTCTTT. Its translation is CASGPGTGNTEAFF.

V is TRBV5-8 and J is TRBJ2-1, with 7 bases matching TRBD1. The trim removed 3 bases at V and 6 bases at J, leaving 12 bases unmatched. The germline gives CDR1 SGHTS, CDR2 YDEGEE. The CDR3 runs 16 residues. CDR3: CASSSNRGVVRNEQFF. The CDR3 DNA follows: TGTGCCAGCAGCTCCAACAGGGGAGTGGTTCGCAATGAGCAGTTCTTC.